The TCR beta chain under discussion was sequenced for a study of beta chain features in type 1 diabetes. Study information: Regarding age, gender and cell yields, patients proved similar to healthy donors.

The CDR3 spans 15 residues. From germline, CDR1 is MDHEN and CDR2 SYDVKM. Trimming took 6 bases from V and 1 from J; bases not matched to a gene: 5. Every isolated RNA sample was fully reverse transcribed, so sequencing captured expressed TCRB transcripts. Generated by immunoSEQ multiplex PCR, the TCRdb table keeps only in-frame clones and is missing some. The table includes a few hundred thousand clones, around 28% detected once. CD45RO/CCR7/CD25/CD127/CD95/CD27 sorting isolated CD4+ naive, central memory, regulatory and stem cell-like memory cells. Each of the sorted populations had a purity greater than 95%.

The sequence was collected from a man in his late teens or twenties in good health. The sample taken for sequencing was naive CD4+ T cells from blood. The rearrangement joins TRBV28 to TRBJ2-3, with 9 bases fitting TRBD2. The CDR3, as DNA: TGTGCCAGCAGGGGCCGCGGGAGGGGCACAGATACGCAGTATTTT. It yields the protein CASRGRGRGTDTQYF. Using reference TRBV28 and TRBJ2-3 for the parts outside the CDR3, the full variable domain is DVKVTQSSRYLVKRTGEKVFLECVQDMDHENMFWYRQDPGLGLRLIYFSYDVKMKEKGDIPEGYSVSREKKERFSLILESASTNQTSMYLCASRGRGRGTDTQYFGPGTRLTVL.